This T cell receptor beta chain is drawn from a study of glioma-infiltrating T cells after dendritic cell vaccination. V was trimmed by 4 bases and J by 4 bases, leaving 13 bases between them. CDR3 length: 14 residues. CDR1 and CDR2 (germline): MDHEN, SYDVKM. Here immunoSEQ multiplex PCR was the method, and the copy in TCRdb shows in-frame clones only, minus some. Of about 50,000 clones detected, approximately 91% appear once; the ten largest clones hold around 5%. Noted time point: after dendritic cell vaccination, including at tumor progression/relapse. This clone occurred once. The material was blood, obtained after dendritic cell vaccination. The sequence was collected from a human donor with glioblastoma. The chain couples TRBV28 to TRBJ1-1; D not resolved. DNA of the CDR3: TGTGCCAGCAGTTCAGGTGTCCGTGGCACTGAAGCTTTCTTT. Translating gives CASSSGVRGTEAFF.